The text below deals with one TCR beta chain. With 3 bases clipped from V and 5 bases from J, the junction kept 9 bases outside the gene matches. Germline loops: CDR1 MNHEY, CDR2 SVGEGT. The CDR3 covers 15 residues. As originally analysed: It was from reference gene primer amplification that nucleated cell counts were estimated. TCRdb's table, derived via immunoSEQ multiplex PCR, lists solely in-frame clones and lacks some. Clonal size and the V and J genes are those of that table, whereas D and trimming came from the DNA. This sample has more than 250,000 clones; around nine tenths occur once, and the top ten carry over 6%. These data are taken from a study of blood T cell repertoires in COVID-19.

The sequenced sample was PBMCs or T cells enriched from blood (not recorded which). The TCR originated in a woman aged 40 to 50 who had recovered from COVID-19. The chain uses TRBV6-2 or TRBV6-3 and TRBJ2-5, with 7 bases identical to TRBD2. The CDR3 nucleotides are TGTGCCAGCAGTTATTCCGTGGGGGGGGTTGAGACCCAGTACTTC. Protein sequence: CASSYSVGGVETQYF.